Included here is one TCR beta chain sequence, with context. The target antigen is unknown. The source of the sample is a study of T cell repertoires in cytomegalovirus infection. Findings of the study overall: In two of eight donors, the top clonotype was HLA-C-restricted CMV-specific.

CDR1 SEHNR and CDR2 FQNEAQ come from the germline V gene (reference sequence). The CDR3 contains 15 residues. Trimming cost V 2 bases and J 2 bases; bases outside gene matches: 6. In TCRdb, the reads were re-called with MiXCR into one record per CDR3 protein. This sample has about 600,000 distinct CDR3 sequences, with less than 25% found just once. The sample was CD8+ T cells from PBMCs. V and J are TRBV7-9 and TRBJ2-7; 7 nucleotides match TRBD1. This sequence originates from a human donor in good health (CMV status not recorded). Some clones in this sample may be carry-over from other donors' samples. CDR3 in amino acids: CASSLFTGDPYEQYF. DNA for the CDR3: TGTGCCAGCAGCTTATTTACAGGGGACCCCTACGAGCAGTACTTC.